The sequence of this T cell receptor (beta chain) was determined in a study of PD-1 blockade in classical Hodgkin lymphoma. Study as a whole: Patients were administered nivolumab (3 mg/kg intravenously) every 2 weeks.

The CDR3 is made up of 15 amino acids. Germline lookup yields CDR1 SGHRS and CDR2 YFSETQ. Deletions cut 4 bases from V and 4 bases from J, with 15 bases between. General study points: Prior to therapy, complete responders displayed diversity much like that of newly diagnosed patients. Individuals who commenced nivolumab within less than 1 year of ASCT were excluded. Reports described newly diagnosed patients as having lower baseline TCR diversity than healthy donors.

Comment on this clone: What it binds is unknown.

The protocol was immunoSEQ multiplex PCR, while the TCRdb copy is restricted to in-frame clones and leaves out a portion. The data contain approximately 61,000 clones, around nine tenths of them singletons. Time point defined: cycle 4 day 1 (C4D1), after around six weeks of nivolumab. Every patient was affected by relapse after autologous stem cell transplantation, while exposure to brentuximab vedotin was not uniform. The sample in question was peripheral blood mononuclear cells (PBMCs), obtained before the fourth cycle of nivolumab. This clonotype was sampled from a human donor with classical Hodgkin lymphoma. V usage is TRBV5-1 and J usage is TRBJ1-3; D might be TRBD1 (5 bases). DNA for the CDR3: TGCGCCAGCAGCCCCGATCGGACACTCGGAAACACCATATATTTT. Protein sequence: CASSPDRTLGNTIYF.